Presented here are 18 T cell receptor beta chains from one specimen sequenced in a study of T-cell memory formation after mild COVID-19. TCRdb recomputed calls from the 5' RACE reads with MiXCR, one row per CDR3 protein. Here the sample spans about 170,000 distinct CDR3 sequences, 10% to 15% being singletons. The material sequenced was PBMCs or a T cell subset sorted from them (not recorded which). The receptors originated from a man aged 18 to 30 who had mild COVID-19 (a few samples of this study predate the infection). Cell type and time point are not known.

This clonotype appeared a single time. This CDR3 reads CASTAPAGGLHNEQFF. The CDR3 DNA reads as TGTGCCAGCACCGCCCCAGCCGGGGGGCTGCACAATGAGCAGTTCTTC. The chain carries TRBV12-3 or TRBV12-4 and TRBJ2-1; D is perhaps TRBD2 (7 bases). V was trimmed by 7 bases and J by 5 bases, leaving 21 bases between them. The CDR3 has 16 residues.

This chain uses TRBV19 with TRBJ1-1, with 7 bases aligning to TRBD1. This CDR3 is built from 15 residues. V dropped 5 bases and J dropped 3; count of bases not matched to a gene: 9. Germline assignment: CDR1 LNHDA and CDR2 SQIVND (reference sequence). In DNA, the CDR3 is TGTGCCAGTAGTGAGTGGGACAGCCCGGACACTGAAGCTTTCTTT. It translates to CASSEWDSPDTEAFF.

The rearrangement uses TRBV12-3 or TRBV12-4 and TRBJ2-1; no definite D call. The ends were cut back, 10 bases at V and 5 bases at J, with 12 bases in the middle. The CDR3 consists of 12 residues. The DNA for the CDR3 is TGTGCCACCCGACGACCGGACAATGAGCAGTTCTTC. Its protein is CATRRPDNEQFF.

This clonotype has only a few counts. The CDR3 protein is CASSLGTGPYGYTF. The DNA of the CDR3 is TGCGCCAGCAGCTTGGGGACAGGGCCCTATGGCTACACCTTC. The chain uses TRBV5-1 and TRBJ1-2; the match to TRBD1 covers 8 bases. The CDR3 extends over 14 amino acids. Germline CDR1 and CDR2: SGHRS and YFSETQ. Losses at the gene ends were 0 bases for V and 4 bases for J; bases not matched to a gene: 2.

In its sample, this clonotype was seen many times. The chain links TRBV27 to TRBJ2-7, with D perhaps assigned TRBD1 or TRBD2 (6 bases each). Trimming took 4 bases from V and 6 from J, leaving 19 bases between them. This CDR3 region has 15 residues. Germline V lookup: CDR1 MNHEY, CDR2 SMNVEV (reference sequence). The CDR3 region is CASSSRDMGRIEQYF. DNA for the CDR3: TGTGCCAGCAGTTCCCGGGACATGGGGAGGATCGAGCAGTACTTC.

In this sample, this clonotype turned up a few times. J is TRBJ1-2 and V is TRBV28; D ambiguous. This CDR3 has 13 residues. Germline CDR1 and CDR2: MDHEN and SYDVKM. V lost 2 bases, J lost 2 bases, and 6 bases lay in between. The CDR3 nucleotides read TGTGCCAGCAGTTTACTGGGGAACTATGGCTACACCTTC. Its translation: CASSLLGNYGYTF.

This chain links TRBV6-5 with TRBJ1-5; D not certain. The germline V and J ends were trimmed by 6 bases and 5 bases, with 14 bases remaining between them. Germline V gene sequence: CDR1 MNHEY, CDR2 SVGAGI. The CDR3 runs to 14 residues. CDR3 in DNA: TGTGCCAGCAGCAGTTACGGGAGTTATCAGCCCCAGCATTTT. Its translation: CASSSYGSYQPQHF.

There are a few counts of this clonotype. CDR3: CASSSSGIGDDGYTF. The CDR3 DNA sequence: TGTGCCAGCAGTTCCTCGGGGATTGGGGATGATGGCTACACCTTC. V gene TRBV28 combines with J gene TRBJ1-2, with unresolved D. Germline V gene data show CDR1 as MDHEN and CDR2 as SYDVKM. V was shortened by 4 bases and J by 6 bases, with 18 bases between the two germline ends. The CDR3 loop spans 15 amino acids.

In its sample, this clonotype was seen many times. The chain employs TRBV4-1 and TRBJ1-4, with TRBD1 as a possible D gene (6 bases). Deletions cut 5 bases from V and 10 bases from J, with 20 bases between. The CDR3 has 15 residues. Germline V CDR1 and CDR2: MGHRA, YSYEKL. The CDR3 reads CASSAGTSRWGKLFF. CDR3 nucleotide sequence: TGCGCCAGCAGCGCAGGGACAAGCCGATGGGGAAAACTGTTTTTT.

This clonotype was detected ten times or more. This chain connects TRBV5-1 to TRBJ1-2, with D perhaps TRBD1 (5 bases). The CDR3 consists of 17 residues. The germline V gene has CDR1 SGHRS and CDR2 YFSETQ. Trimming took off 4 bases at V and 2 bases at J, with 21 bases between the two ends. Here the CDR3 DNA reads TGCGCCAGCAGCCGAGGGGAAGGTGGGAGGCAGAACTATGGCTACACCTTC. This codes for CASSRGEGGRQNYGYTF.

Many counts were recorded for this clonotype. The chain has TRBV5-1 and TRBJ2-6; D possibly corresponds to TRBD2 (6 bases). CDR1 SGHRS and CDR2 YFSETQ come from the germline V gene. The CDR3 contains 16 residues. V was shortened by 4 bases and J by 7 bases, with 18 bases between the two germline ends. This chain's CDR3 is CASSPEGRSGANVLTF. CDR3 nucleotides: TGCGCCAGCAGCCCTGAAGGGAGGAGTGGAGCCAACGTCCTGACTTTC.

This chain uses TRBV25-1 with TRBJ2-1; 8 nucleotides align to TRBD1. V trimming: 2 bases; J trimming: 8 bases; junction bases outside the gene matches: 5. The CDR3 is made up of 14 amino acids. Germline V gene lookup returns CDR1 MGHDK and CDR2 SYGVNS. The CDR3 DNA sequence: TGTGCCAGCAGTGAAGGAGACAGGGGACATGAGCAGTTCTTC. Translated, it gives CASSEGDRGHEQFF.

The rearrangement joins TRBV7-9 to TRBJ2-2; D gene uncertain. CDR3 size: 15 residues. Germline assignment: CDR1 SEHNR and CDR2 FQNEAQ (reference sequence). The V and J ends lost 1 base and 3 bases respectively, with 9 bases between them. CDR3 loop: CASSLVRADTGELFF. CDR3 bases: TGTGCCAGCAGCTTAGTCCGCGCGGACACCGGGGAGCTGTTTTTT.

This clonotype was recorded a few times. The J gene is TRBJ1-1, the V gene TRBV12-3 or TRBV12-4; 9 bases map to TRBD1. V lost 5 bases to trimming and J lost 4 bases; unmatched junction nucleotides: 8. The CDR3 has 15 amino acids. CDR3 protein: CASSRQGQGFTEAFF. CDR3 bases: TGTGCCAGCAGTCGACAGGGACAGGGTTTCACTGAAGCTTTCTTT.

The V and J genes are TRBV21-1 and TRBJ2-2. TRBV21-1 is an annotated pseudogene. There are 14 residues in the CDR3. This CDR3 reads CASSKGQPHRELFF. The CDR3 region has the DNA TGTGCCAGCAGCAAAGGGCAACCTCACCGGGAGCTGTTTTTT.

In this sample, this clonotype turned up a few times. J is TRBJ1-1 and V is TRBV30; the match to TRBD1 covers 9 bases. V shed 8 bases, J shed 5 bases, and the junction held 18 bases outside the gene matches. The germline gives CDR1 GTSNPN, CDR2 SVGIG (reference sequence). The CDR3 totals 16 residues. Here the CDR3 DNA reads TGTGCCCGAGGTGGTCTGATGGACAGGGGCCGGACTGAAGCTTTCTTT. Translation: CARGGLMDRGRTEAFF.

This clonotype occurred a few times. The chain recombines TRBV11-3 with TRBJ2-1, with a possible D match to TRBD1 (5 bases). CDR1 is SGHNT, CDR2 YENEEA, per germline. The CDR3 is 14 residues long. V was pared by 8 bases and J by 4 bases, with 15 bases between. As DNA, the CDR3 is TGTGCCAGCGGGAAGGCGACAGCATACAATGAGCAGTTCTTC. Amino acids: CASGKATAYNEQFF. Filled out from reference TRBV11-3 and TRBJ2-1, the complete variable domain reads EAGVVQSPRYKIIEKKQPVAFWCNPISGHNTLYWYLQNLGQGPELLIRYENEEAVDDSQLPKDRFSAERLKGVDSTLKIQPAELGDSAVYLCASGKATAYNEQFFGPGTRLTVL.

At least ten counts were recorded for this clonotype. The chain has TRBV5-1 and TRBJ2-1; 16 bases are shared with TRBD2. J lost 7 bases, V lost 2 bases, and 12 bases had no gene match. CDR1 and CDR2 from the germline V gene are SGHRS and YFSETQ. The CDR3 contains 19 residues. The DNA for the CDR3 is TGCGCCAGCAGCTTACATACCGGGACTAGCGGGGGGGATTGGAATGAGCAGTTCTTC. Translated, it gives CASSLHTGTSGGDWNEQFF.